Included here is one T cell receptor (beta chain) sequence, with context. Antigen specificity is unknown. Germline-derived CDR1 and CDR2 are LGHNT and FRNRAP. There are 15 residues in the CDR3. Trimming at V came to 3 bases and at J to 10 bases, leaving 11 bases not matched to a gene. The sample is drawn from a study of cytomegalovirus exposure and HLA in healthy donors. Study context: A prior study identified just under 120 million unique TCR beta sequences from about 180 million T cells. Study observations and caveats: Later analysis placed DRB1 highest and HLA-C lowest in TCR association rates, which differed by HLA locus. Analysis was carried out at a later point, and it linked a missense DCLRE1C variant to TCR beta V- and J-gene trimming.

PCR primers comprised 60 Vbeta and 13 Jbeta primers. Using immunoSEQ multiplex PCR, the repertoire was profiled, and TCRdb retains in-frame clones only, with some absent. The sample shows 130,000 or so clones, approximately 80% of them seen only once. The clonotype originates from a woman between 35 and 50 years old in good health and CMV-seronegative. The chain employs TRBV12-5 and TRBJ2-1; 8 nucleotides match TRBD2. Source material: PBMCs. The CDR3 sequence is CASGFSGRVSSEQFF. In nucleotides, the CDR3 is TGTGCTAGTGGTTTTTCCGGGAGGGTATCATCCGAGCAGTTCTTC.